The 15 T cell receptor beta chains reported below all come from one sample, sequenced in a study of read filtering for tumor transcriptome and immune sequencing. Molecular barcoded adaptors covering alpha/delta and beta/gamma chains were used on roughly 370 ng RNA. TCRdb fed the reads into MiXCR, producing one record per CDR3 protein. Here the sample spans roughly 41,000 distinct CDR3 sequences, roughly 13% being singletons. The source material was a population of CD138-negative cells sorted from bone marrow. The receptors were gathered from a donor aged 40 or older with multiple myeloma.

This clonotype appeared many times. The V gene is TRBV18, the J gene TRBJ2-5; 11 bases match TRBD2. Germline assignment: CDR1 KGHSH and CDR2 LQKENI. The CDR3 spans 15 residues. Trimming removed 2 bases from V and 3 bases from J; junction bases left unmatched: 2. In DNA, the CDR3 is TGTGCCAGCTCACCATCGGGACTAGCGGAAGAGACCCAGTACTTC. This codes for CASSPSGLAEETQYF.

As for this clonotype: The germline gene is not matched at one end of the junction; a read error may be the cause. The chain couples TRBV14 to TRBJ2-1, with unresolved D. CDR3 length: 13 residues. Germline CDR1 and CDR2: SGHDN and FVKESK. CDR3 sequence reads: CASSEASYNEQLF. CDR3 coding DNA: TGCGCCAGCAGCGAGGCATCCTACAATGAGCAGCTCTTC.

This clonotype was picked up many times. CDR3 sequence reads: CSVSGGHSGELFF. As DNA, the CDR3 is TGCAGCGTTAGCGGGGGGCATAGCGGGGAGCTGTTTTTT. This chain links TRBV29-1 with TRBJ2-2, with 9 bases that match TRBD2. The CDR3 runs to 13 residues. With V trimmed by 5 bases and J by 7 bases, 5 bases remained unmatched. Germline V lookup: CDR1 SQVTM, CDR2 ANQGSEA.

Of note for this clonotype: With a much larger clone just one base away, this may be a read error. The chain recombines TRBV7-9 with TRBJ2-7; 7 positions agree with TRBD1. Germline V lookup: CDR1 SEHNR, CDR2 FQNEAQ (reference sequence). This CDR3 region has 13 residues. CDR3: CACSSQGDVRPTF. CDR3 nucleotide sequence: TGTGCCTGCAGCTCCCAGGGGGATGTCCGACCGACCTTC.

This clonotype was seen many times. This chain joins TRBV12-3 or TRBV12-4 and TRBJ1-5; D is unresolved. The CDR3 totals 14 residues. V lost 5 bases and J 2 bases, leaving 10 bases between the germline ends. The CDR3 DNA reads as TGTGCCAGCAGTGGCCCGCTGGGCAATCAGCCCCAGCATTTT. Its protein product is CASSGPLGNQPQHF.

The table lists this clonotype with many counts. V is TRBV10-3 and J is TRBJ2-1; D is unclear. The CDR3 covers 15 residues. Trimming shortened V by 3 bases and J by 9 bases, and 18 bases separated the two germline ends. Looked up from germline, CDR1 is ENHRY and CDR2 is SYGVKD. The CDR3 DNA reads TGTGCCATCAGTGACGGATCTCGGAATGTGGGTGAGCAGTTCTTC. As protein: CAISDGSRNVGEQFF.

Ten or more counts support this clonotype. The gene calls are TRBV28 and TRBJ2-3, with 11 nucleotides matching TRBD2. This CDR3 has 15 residues. Germline V lookup: CDR1 MDHEN, CDR2 SYDVKM. Trimming removed 3 bases from V and 6 bases from J; junction bases left unmatched: 5. Here the CDR3 reads CASSFVAGGRDTQYF. CDR3 bases: TGTGCCAGCAGTTTCGTAGCGGGAGGGCGGGATACGCAGTATTTT.

This clonotype has ten or more counts. This chain links TRBV6-5 with TRBJ2-5, with TRBD2 matching 15 bases. The CDR3 loop spans 17 amino acids. Germline loops: CDR1 MNHEY, CDR2 SVGAGI. The V gene end was trimmed by 4 bases and the J gene end by 5 bases; junction bases not matched to a gene: 8. The CDR3 DNA reads as TGTGCCAGCAGTTCCAGGACTAGCGGGAGGGCCGGGGAGACCCAGTACTTC. Protein sequence: CASSSRTSGRAGETQYF.

The table lists this clonotype with a few counts. Just one base apart from a much larger clone, this may be a read error. The chain combines TRBV29-1 with TRBJ2-1; 11 bases agree with TRBD2. From germline, CDR1 is SQVTM and CDR2 ANQGSEA. The CDR3 consists of 14 residues. This CDR3 reads CSVEATSGNNGQFF. CDR3 bases: TGCAGCGTTGAAGCGACTAGCGGGAACAATGGGCAGTTCTTC.

This clonotype was counted many times. V and J are TRBV30 and TRBJ1-1, with a possible D match to TRBD1 (6 bases). V lost 2 bases to trimming and J lost 4 bases, with 23 bases between them. The CDR3 extends over 17 amino acids. Germline V gives CDR1 GTSNPN, CDR2 SVGIG (reference sequence). The CDR3 loop is CAWSTRGGGLGGTEAFF. CDR3 coding DNA: TGTGCCTGGAGTACCCGAGGCGGGGGGCTAGGCGGCACTGAAGCTTTCTTT.

The sample holds many counts of this clonotype. The gene calls are TRBV6-2 or TRBV6-3 and TRBJ1-1; D gene unclear. The V gene's germline CDR1 is MNHEY and CDR2 SVGEGT. The CDR3 has 13 residues. V lost 7 bases to trimming and J lost 0 bases, with 9 bases between them. CDR3 loop: CASTKAMNTEAFF. The CDR3 coding sequence is TGTGCCAGCACGAAGGCTATGAACACTGAAGCTTTCTTT.

In its sample, this clonotype was seen many times. The V call is TRBV13, the J call TRBJ2-3; a possible D gene is TRBD2 (6 bases). The CDR3 extends over 15 amino acids. V was cut by 0 bases and J by 6 bases, with 13 bases left in between. Germline CDR1 PRHDT, CDR2 FYEKMQ (reference sequence). The CDR3 reads CASSLGLGGMDTQYF. The CDR3 DNA reads TGTGCCAGCAGCTTAGGCCTCGGCGGGATGGATACGCAGTATTTT.

This clonotype was picked up a small number of times. A far larger clone is just one base off, so this is likely a read error. The chain links TRBV6-5 to TRBJ2-5; tentatively, D is TRBD1 or TRBD2 (5 bases each). The CDR3 runs to 14 residues. Germline-derived CDR1 and CDR2 are MNHEY and SVGAGI. The CDR3 DNA sequence: TGTGCCAGCGGTTACAATTTGGGGGAAGAGACCCAGTACTTC. Protein: CASGYNLGEETQYF.

This clonotype was counted ten times or more. The chain links TRBV20-1 to TRBJ2-1, with 13 bases fitting TRBD2. The length of the CDR3 is 16 residues. V shed 3 bases, J shed 4 bases, and the junction held 6 bases outside the gene matches. CDR1 DFQATT and CDR2 SNEGSKA come from the germline V gene (reference sequence). The chain's CDR3 is CSARYGTSGAYNEQFF. The DNA for the CDR3 is TGCAGTGCTAGGTACGGGACTAGCGGGGCATACAATGAGCAGTTCTTC.

Only one count was recorded for this clonotype. This may arise from a read error, as a much more abundant clone is one base away. The V call is TRBV25-1, the J call TRBJ2-7; D uncertain. The J call is doubtful: the DNA matches TRBJ2-1 better. CDR3 length: 14 amino acids. The germline gives CDR1 MGHDK, CDR2 SYGVNS. This CDR3 is CASSKTESSYEQFF. Written as DNA, the CDR3 is TGTGCCAGCAGTAAAACAGAGAGCTCCTACGAGCAGTTCTTC.